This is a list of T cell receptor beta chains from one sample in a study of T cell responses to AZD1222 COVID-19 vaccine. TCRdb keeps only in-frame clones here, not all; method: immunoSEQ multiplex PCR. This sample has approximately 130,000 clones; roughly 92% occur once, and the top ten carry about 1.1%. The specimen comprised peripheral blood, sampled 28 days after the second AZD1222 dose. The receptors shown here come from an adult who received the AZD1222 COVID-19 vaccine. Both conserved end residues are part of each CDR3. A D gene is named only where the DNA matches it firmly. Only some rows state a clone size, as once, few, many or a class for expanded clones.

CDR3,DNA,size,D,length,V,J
CASSIRPPYNEQFF,TGTGCCAGTAGTATCCGCCCACCCTACAATGAGCAGTTCTTC,once,NA,14,TRBV19,TRBJ2-1
CASSITRGEQFF,TGTGCCAGCAGCATCACTAGGGGTGAGCAGTTCTTC,NA,NA,12,TRBV7-3,TRBJ2-1
CAISETASSSPHEQYF,TGTGCCATCAGCGAGACAGCGAGCAGCTCCCCCCACGAGCAGTACTTC,once,NA,16,TRBV10-3,TRBJ2-7
CASSLDARANEKLFF,TGCGCCAGCAGCTTGGACGCCAGGGCTAATGAAAAACTGTTTTTT,NA,NA,15,TRBV5-1,TRBJ1-4
CAISEEETQYF,TGTGCCATCAGTGAGGAAGAGACCCAGTACTTC,NA,NA,11,TRBV10-3,TRBJ2-5
CSASNLTHNEQFF,TGCAGTGCTAGTAACCTAACTCACAATGAGCAGTTCTTC,NA,NA,13,TRBV20-1,TRBJ2-1
CASDSSGSMNTGELFF,TGTGCCAGCGACTCTAGCGGGAGTATGAACACCGGGGAGCTGTTTTTT,NA,TRBD2,16,TRBV6-6,TRBJ2-2
CAWSMGEGWYGYTF,TGTGCCTGGAGTATGGGGGAAGGATGGTATGGCTACACCTTC,NA,NA,14,TRBV30,TRBJ1-2
CASSPTGATNYGYTF,TGTGCCAGCAGTCCCACGGGGGCAACTAACTATGGCTACACCTTC,NA,NA,15,TRBV6-5,TRBJ1-2
CSAVPGLSF,TGCAGTGCTGTCCCGGGACTTTCATTC,NA,NA,9,TRBV20-1,TRBJ2-4
CASRSQGAGELFF,TGTGCCAGCAGGTCACAGGGAGCCGGGGAGCTGTTTTTT,NA,NA,13,TRBV6-5,TRBJ2-2
CASKWAAFSNQPQHF,TGTGCCAGTAAGTGGGCAGCCTTTAGCAATCAGCCCCAGCATTTT,NA,NA,15,TRBV19,TRBJ1-5
CASSLVVGPPLHF,TGTGCCAGCAGCTTAGTGGTGGGGCCACCCCTCCACTTT,NA,NA,13,TRBV7-2,TRBJ1-6
CASSPNPGQTNTGELFF,TGCGCCAGCAGCCCGAACCCCGGACAGACGAACACCGGGGAGCTGTTTTTT,NA,NA,17,TRBV5-1,TRBJ2-2
CASSYSAGRGDEQYF,TGTGCCAGCAGTTACTCGGCCGGGAGGGGGGACGAGCAGTACTTC,once,TRBD2,15,TRBV6-6,TRBJ2-7
CAWSPWTGKDQPQHF,TGTGCCTGGAGCCCCTGGACAGGGAAAGATCAGCCCCAGCATTTT,NA,TRBD1,15,TRBV30,TRBJ1-5
CASGPQGVGTEAFF,TGTGCCAGCGGACCTCAGGGTGTTGGGACTGAAGCTTTCTTT,NA,NA,14,TRBV27,TRBJ1-1
CASSERERAGELFF,TGTGCCAGCAGCGAGCGGGAGAGGGCCGGGGAGCTGTTTTTT,NA,TRBD2,14,TRBV9,TRBJ2-2
CSARSGSEAFF,TGCAGTGCCAGATCGGGGTCTGAAGCTTTCTTT,NA,NA,11,TRBV20-1,TRBJ1-1
CASSLRERANGYTF,TGTGCCAGCAGCTTAAGAGAAAGGGCGAACGGCTACACCTTC,NA,NA,14,TRBV7-2,TRBJ1-2
CASSKNTEAFF,TGTGCCAGCAGCAAAAACACTGAAGCTTTCTTT,once,NA,11,TRBV5-6,TRBJ1-1
CASSRRAGNTIYF,TGTGCCAGCAGTCGCAGGGCTGGAAACACCATATATTTT,once,NA,13,TRBV7-2,TRBJ1-3
CSVGGATRSFF,TGCAGCGTTGGGGGCGCGACGAGGTCGTTCTTC,NA,NA,11,TRBV29-1,TRBJ2-1
CASSLTPQGETPLHF,TGTGCCAGCAGCCTGACCCCCCAGGGCGAAACACCCCTCCACTTT,NA,NA,15,TRBV5-5,TRBJ1-6
CASSEARGSFYEQYF,TGTGCCAGCAGTGAAGCGCGGGGCAGCTTCTACGAGCAGTACTTC,NA,NA,15,TRBV2,TRBJ2-7
CASSPAPGNTIYF,TGTGCCAGCAGCCCCGCCCCGGGGAACACCATATATTTT,NA,NA,13,TRBV7-9,TRBJ1-3
CASSPEQGATNEKLFF,TGCGCCAGCAGCCCTGAACAGGGCGCAACTAATGAAAAACTGTTTTTT,NA,NA,16,TRBV5-1,TRBJ1-4
CASSLNDYGYTF,TGTGCCAGCAGCTTAAACGACTATGGCTACACCTTC,once,NA,12,TRBV7-8,TRBJ1-2
CASSIRGGQHSNQPQHF,TGTGCCAGTAGTATACGGGGGGGCCAGCATAGCAATCAGCCCCAGCATTTT,NA,NA,17,TRBV19,TRBJ1-5
CASSLAWTGEDYGYTF,TGTGCCAGCAGCTTAGCCTGGACAGGGGAGGACTATGGCTACACCTTC,NA,TRBD1,16,TRBV7-9,TRBJ1-2
CASSVDSTNTEAFF,TGTGCCAGCAGCGTAGACAGTACCAACACTGAAGCTTTCTTT,NA,NA,14,TRBV9,TRBJ1-1
CATSGTGHQPQHF,TGTGCCACCAGTGGGACAGGTCATCAGCCCCAGCATTTT,NA,TRBD1,13,TRBV24-1,TRBJ1-5
CASSQEELGRQETQYF,TGTGCCAGCAGCCAAGAGGAGCTAGGACGGCAAGAGACCCAGTACTTC,NA,NA,16,TRBV4-2,TRBJ2-5
CASSPPGQNQETQYF,TGTGCCAGCAGTCCCCCCGGACAGAACCAAGAGACCCAGTACTTC,NA,NA,15,TRBV5-4,TRBJ2-5
CASSWEGVTEAFF,TGTGCCAGCAGTTGGGAGGGGGTGACTGAAGCTTTCTTT,NA,NA,13,TRBV12-3/TRBV12-4,TRBJ1-1
CASSLPSGTVSGTQYF,TGTGCCAGCAGCTTACCCTCCGGGACGGTGTCGGGGACCCAGTACTTC,NA,NA,16,TRBV7-9,TRBJ2-5
CASSLLLSTVQFF,TGTGCCAGCAGTTTGCTCCTCAGTACGGTGCAGTTCTTC,NA,NA,13,TRBV28,TRBJ2-1
CASRALGGRTGKNIQYF,TGTGCCAGCAGAGCTTTAGGCGGGAGAACGGGCAAAAACATTCAGTACTTC,NA,TRBD2,17,TRBV11-2,TRBJ2-4
CAWSGQGSEEAFF,TGTGCCTGGAGTGGACAGGGGAGCGAAGAAGCTTTCTTT,once,TRBD1,13,TRBV30,TRBJ1-1
CASSLTGTVDNEQFF,TGTGCCAGCAGCTTAACAGGGACAGTGGACAATGAGCAGTTCTTC,NA,TRBD1,15,TRBV7-3,TRBJ2-1
CASSLGLAGGPGTYEQYF,TGTGCCAGCAGTTTAGGACTAGCGGGAGGGCCTGGAACCTACGAGCAGTACTTC,NA,TRBD2,18,TRBV27,TRBJ2-7
CASSLVAPSSYEQYF,TGTGCCAGCAGCTTAGTAGCGCCGAGCTCCTACGAGCAGTACTTC,once,NA,15,TRBV7-2,TRBJ2-7
CASSQDWAGAGNQPQHF,TGCGCCAGCAGCCAAGATTGGGCAGGGGCAGGCAATCAGCCCCAGCATTTT,NA,NA,17,TRBV4-3,TRBJ1-5
CASSLGGGNYYEQYF,TGTGCCAGCAGCTTGGGTGGGGGGAACTACTACGAGCAGTACTTC,NA,NA,15,TRBV7-3,TRBJ2-7
CASSLGQGSYNEQFF,TGCGCCAGCAGCCTCGGACAGGGCTCCTACAATGAGCAGTTCTTC,NA,TRBD1,15,TRBV5-1,TRBJ2-1
CASSLFPGGIVDTGELFF,TGTGCCAGCAGCTTATTTCCAGGGGGCATTGTGGACACCGGGGAGCTGTTTTTT,NA,TRBD1,18,TRBV7-3,TRBJ2-2
CASSFPGSYEQYF,TGTGCCAGCAGTTTCCCCGGATCCTACGAGCAGTACTTC,NA,NA,13,TRBV28,TRBJ2-7
CASSLTLSNQPQHF,TGTGCCAGCAGTTTAACACTTAGCAATCAGCCCCAGCATTTT,NA,NA,14,TRBV27,TRBJ1-5
CAISESNTEAFF,TGTGCCATCAGTGAGTCGAACACTGAAGCTTTCTTT,NA,NA,12,TRBV10-3,TRBJ1-1
CASSLGGVANYGYTF,TGTGCCAGCAGCTTAGGTGGGGTAGCTAACTATGGCTACACCTTC,NA,NA,15,TRBV7-9,TRBJ1-2
CASSIQGGNEKLFF,TGTGCCAGTAGTATACAGGGGGGTAATGAAAAACTGTTTTTT,NA,TRBD1,14,TRBV19,TRBJ1-4
CASSLELNFNEQFF,TGTGCCAGCAGCTTAGAGCTAAACTTCAATGAGCAGTTCTTC,NA,NA,14,TRBV11-2,TRBJ2-1
CATRGTPTSFWGFYEQYF,TGTGCCACCAGGGGGACGCCAACTAGTTTCTGGGGATTTTACGAGCAGTACTTC,NA,NA,18,TRBV24-1,TRBJ2-7
CASSLRDTSHGYTF,TGTGCCAGCAGTTTGAGGGACACTTCTCATGGCTACACCTTC,NA,NA,14,TRBV28,TRBJ1-2